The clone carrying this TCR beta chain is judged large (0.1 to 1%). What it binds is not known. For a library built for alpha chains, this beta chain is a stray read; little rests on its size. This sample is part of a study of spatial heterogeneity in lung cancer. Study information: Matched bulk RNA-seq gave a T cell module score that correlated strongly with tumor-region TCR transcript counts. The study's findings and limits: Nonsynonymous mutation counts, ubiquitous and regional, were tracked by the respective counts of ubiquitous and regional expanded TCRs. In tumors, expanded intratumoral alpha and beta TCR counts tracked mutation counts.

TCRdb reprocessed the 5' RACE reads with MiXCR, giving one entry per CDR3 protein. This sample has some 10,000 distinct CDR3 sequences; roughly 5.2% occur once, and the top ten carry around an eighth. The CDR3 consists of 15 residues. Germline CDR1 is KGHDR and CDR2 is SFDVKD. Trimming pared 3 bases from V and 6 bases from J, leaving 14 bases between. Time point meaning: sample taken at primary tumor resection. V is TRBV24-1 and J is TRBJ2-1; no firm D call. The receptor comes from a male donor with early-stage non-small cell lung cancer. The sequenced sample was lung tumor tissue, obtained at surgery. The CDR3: CATSDPSLDANEQFF. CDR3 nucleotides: TGTGCCACCAGTGATCCAAGCTTAGATGCCAATGAGCAGTTCTTC.